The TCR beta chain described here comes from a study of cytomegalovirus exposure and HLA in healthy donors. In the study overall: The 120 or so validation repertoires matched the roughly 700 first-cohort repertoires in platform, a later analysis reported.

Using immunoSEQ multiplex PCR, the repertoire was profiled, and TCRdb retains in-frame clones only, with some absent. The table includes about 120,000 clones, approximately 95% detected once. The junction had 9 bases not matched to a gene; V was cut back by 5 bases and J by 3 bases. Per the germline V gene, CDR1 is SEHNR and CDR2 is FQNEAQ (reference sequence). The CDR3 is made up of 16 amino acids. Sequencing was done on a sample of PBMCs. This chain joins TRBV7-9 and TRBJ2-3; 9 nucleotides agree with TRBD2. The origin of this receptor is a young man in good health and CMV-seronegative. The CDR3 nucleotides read TGTGCCAGCAGCCCTATGCGGGGGGGCAGGACAGATACGCAGTATTTT. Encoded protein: CASSPMRGGRTDTQYF. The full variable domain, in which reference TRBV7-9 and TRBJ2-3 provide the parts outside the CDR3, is DTGVSQNPRHKITKRGQNVTFRCDPISEHNRLYWYRQTLGQGPEFLTYFQNEAQLEKSRLLSDRFSAERPKGSFSTLEIQRTEQGDSAMYLCASSPMRGGRTDTQYFGPGTRLTVL.